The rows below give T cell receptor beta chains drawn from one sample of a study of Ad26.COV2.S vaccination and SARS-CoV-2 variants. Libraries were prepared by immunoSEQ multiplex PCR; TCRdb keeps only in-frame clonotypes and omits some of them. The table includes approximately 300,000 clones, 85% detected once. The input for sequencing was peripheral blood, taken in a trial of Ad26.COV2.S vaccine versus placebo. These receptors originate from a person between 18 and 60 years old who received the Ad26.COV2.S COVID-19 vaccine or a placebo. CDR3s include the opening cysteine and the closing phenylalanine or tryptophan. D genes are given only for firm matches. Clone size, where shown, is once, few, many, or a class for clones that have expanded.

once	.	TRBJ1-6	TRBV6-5	CASTKNNSPLHF	TGTGCCAGCACCAAAAATAATTCACCCCTCCACTTT
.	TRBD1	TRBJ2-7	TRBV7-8	CASSLATGGNEQYF	TGTGCCAGCAGCTTAGCTACAGGGGGGAACGAGCAGTACTTC
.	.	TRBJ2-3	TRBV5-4	CASSSRGSTDTQYF	TGTGCCAGCAGCTCCCGGGGGAGCACAGATACGCAGTATTTT
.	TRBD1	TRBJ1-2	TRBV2	CASRGQGINYGYTF	TGTGCCAGCAGGGGACAGGGGATTAACTATGGCTACACCTTC
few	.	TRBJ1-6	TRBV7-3	CASSLGGGGSPLHF	TGTGCCAGCAGCTTAGGTGGGGGGGGTTCACCCCTCCACTTT
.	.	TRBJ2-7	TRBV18	CASSPYVSYEQYF	TGTGCCAGCTCACCATATGTAAGTTACGAGCAGTACTTC
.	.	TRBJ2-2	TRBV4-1	CASSPGRGRTSNTGELFF	TGCGCCAGCAGCCCCGGTAGAGGTAGGACCTCGAACACCGGGGAGCTGTTTTTT
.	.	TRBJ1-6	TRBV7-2	CASSSRNSGSYNSPLHF	TGTGCCAGCAGCTCTCGTAACAGCGGCTCCTATAATTCACCCCTCCACTTT
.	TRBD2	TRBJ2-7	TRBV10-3	CAISGGTGTSGVRTLYEQYF	TGTGCCATCAGTGGGGGAACCGGGACTAGCGGGGTCCGTACCCTCTACGAGCAGTACTTC
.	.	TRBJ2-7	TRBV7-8	CASSLVIIYEQYF	TGTGCCAGCAGCTTAGTCATCATCTACGAGCAGTACTTC
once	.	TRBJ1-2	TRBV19	CASSNTPDSAFYGYTF	TGTGCCAGTAGTAACACCCCGGACAGTGCTTTCTATGGCTACACCTTC
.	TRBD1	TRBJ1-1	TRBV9	CASSARGTGGTEAFF	TGTGCCAGCAGCGCCCGAGGGACAGGGGGCACTGAAGCTTTCTTT
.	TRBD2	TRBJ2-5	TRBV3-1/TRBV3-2	CASSQPSGRLRETQYF	TGTGCCAGCAGCCAACCTAGCGGGCGACTCAGGGAGACCCAGTACTTC
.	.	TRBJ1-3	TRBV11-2	CASSLTGTAGNTIYF	TGTGCCAGCAGCTTGACGGGCACGGCTGGAAACACCATATATTTT
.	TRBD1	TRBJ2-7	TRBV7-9	CASSLRQGSHEQYF	TGTGCCAGCAGCCTTAGACAGGGCAGCCACGAGCAGTACTTC
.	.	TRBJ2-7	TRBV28	CASRRGEQYF	TGTGCCAGCAGAAGAGGGGAGCAGTACTTC
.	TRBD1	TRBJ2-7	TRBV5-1	CASSSPRQGRNEQYF	TGCGCCAGCAGTTCCCCCCGACAGGGGAGAAACGAGCAGTACTTC
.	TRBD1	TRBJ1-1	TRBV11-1	CASSRGQGRTEAFF	TGTGCCAGCAGCCGCGGACAGGGTCGGACTGAAGCTTTCTTT
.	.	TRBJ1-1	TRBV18	CASSPPSRVNTEAFF	TGTGCCAGCTCACCACCTTCAAGGGTGAACACTGAAGCTTTCTTT
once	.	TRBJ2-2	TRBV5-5	CASSLRDPNTGELFF	TGTGCCAGCAGCTTGCGGGACCCGAACACCGGGGAGCTGTTTTTT
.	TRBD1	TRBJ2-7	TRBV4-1	CASSQGTGTYEQYF	TGCGCCAGCAGCCAAGGGACAGGGACCTACGAGCAGTACTTC
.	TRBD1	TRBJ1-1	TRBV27	CASSFDRGWRGTEAFF	TGTGCCAGCAGTTTCGACAGGGGCTGGAGAGGCACTGAAGCTTTCTTT
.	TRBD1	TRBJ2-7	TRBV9	CASSLGQGPSYEQYF	TGTGCCAGCAGCCTGGGACAGGGACCATCCTACGAGCAGTACTTC
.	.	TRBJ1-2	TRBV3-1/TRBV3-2	CASSQGEGRYGYTF	TGTGCCAGCAGCCAAGGGGAGGGACGGTATGGCTACACCTTC
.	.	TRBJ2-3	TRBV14	CASSHTRTPFADTQYF	TGTGCCAGCAGCCACACCCGGACACCCTTTGCAGATACGCAGTATTTT
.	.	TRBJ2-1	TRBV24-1	CATSARPSRNNEQFF	TGTGCCACCAGTGCTCGGCCTAGCAGGAACAATGAGCAGTTCTTC
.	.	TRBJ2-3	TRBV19	CASRGRFDTQYF	TGTGCCAGTAGGGGAAGGTTCGATACGCAGTATTTT
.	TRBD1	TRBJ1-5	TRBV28	CASRQGGQPQHF	TGTGCCAGCAGACAGGGGGGTCAGCCCCAGCATTTT
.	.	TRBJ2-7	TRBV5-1	CASSPGQLYEQYF	TGCGCCAGCAGCCCCGGACAGCTTTACGAGCAGTACTTC
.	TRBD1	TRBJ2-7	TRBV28	CASSPTTGFFIAPF	TGTGCCAGCAGTCCCACGACAGGGTTCTTTATAGCCCCCTTC
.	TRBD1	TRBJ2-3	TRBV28	CASTQVGTGADTQYF	TGTGCCAGCACCCAAGTAGGGACAGGGGCAGATACGCAGTATTTT
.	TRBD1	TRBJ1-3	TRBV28	CASSQTGGLSGNTIYF	TGTGCCAGCAGTCAAACAGGGGGGCTCTCTGGAAACACCATATATTTT
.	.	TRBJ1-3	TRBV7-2	CASSSPLQGIRSGNTIYF	TGTGCCAGCAGCTCACCCCTCCAGGGTATTAGATCTGGAAACACCATATATTTT
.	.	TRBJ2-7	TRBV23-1	CASSPGTSYEQYF	TGCGCCAGCAGTCCCGGGACCTCCTACGAGCAGTACTTC
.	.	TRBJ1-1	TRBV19	CASSYLGVTEAFF	TGTGCCAGTAGTTACCTCGGCGTCACTGAAGCTTTCTTT
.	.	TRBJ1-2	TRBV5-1	CASSLDPESSNYGYTF	TGCGCCAGCAGCTTGGATCCGGAGTCATCTAACTATGGCTACACCTTC
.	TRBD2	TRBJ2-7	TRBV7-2	CASSGGVRYEQYF	TGTGCCAGCAGCGGGGGGGTTAGGTACGAGCAGTACTTC
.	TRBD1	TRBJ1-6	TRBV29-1	CSAWTGGNSPLHF	TGCAGCGCCTGGACAGGGGGAAATTCACCCCTCCACTTT